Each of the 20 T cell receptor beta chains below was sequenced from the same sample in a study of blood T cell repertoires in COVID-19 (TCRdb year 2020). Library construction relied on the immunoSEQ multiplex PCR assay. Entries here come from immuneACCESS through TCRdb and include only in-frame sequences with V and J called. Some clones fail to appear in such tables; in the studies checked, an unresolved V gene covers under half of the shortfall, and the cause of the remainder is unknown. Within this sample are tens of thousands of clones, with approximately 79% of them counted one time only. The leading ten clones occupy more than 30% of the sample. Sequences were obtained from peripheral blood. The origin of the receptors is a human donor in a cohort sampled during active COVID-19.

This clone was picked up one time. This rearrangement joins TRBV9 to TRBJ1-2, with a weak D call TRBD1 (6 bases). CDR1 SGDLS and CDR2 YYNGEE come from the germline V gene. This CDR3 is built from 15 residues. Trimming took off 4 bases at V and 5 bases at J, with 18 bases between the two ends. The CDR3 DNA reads TGTGCCAGCAGCCTCTCCAGCAGGGGAGTATATGGCTACACCTTC. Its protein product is CASSLSSRGVYGYTF.

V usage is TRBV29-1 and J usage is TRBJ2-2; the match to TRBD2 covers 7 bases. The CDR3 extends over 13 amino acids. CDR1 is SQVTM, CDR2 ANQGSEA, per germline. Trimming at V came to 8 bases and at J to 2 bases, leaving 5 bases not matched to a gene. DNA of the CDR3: TGCAGCTCCACAGCGGGAAACACCGGGGAGCTGTTTTTT. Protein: CSSTAGNTGELFF.

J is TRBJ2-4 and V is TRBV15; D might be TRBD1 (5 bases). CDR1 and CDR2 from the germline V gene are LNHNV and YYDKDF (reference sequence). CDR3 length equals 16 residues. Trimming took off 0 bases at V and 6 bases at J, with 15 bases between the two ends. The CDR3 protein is CATSRDLSQGGNIQYF. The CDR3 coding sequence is TGTGCCACCAGCAGAGATCTGTCCCAGGGCGGAAACATTCAGTACTTC.

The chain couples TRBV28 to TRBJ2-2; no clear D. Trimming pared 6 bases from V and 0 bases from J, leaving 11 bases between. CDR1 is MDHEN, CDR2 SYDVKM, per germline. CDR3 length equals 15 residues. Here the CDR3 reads CASRNSWANTGELFF. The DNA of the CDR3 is TGTGCCAGCAGAAACAGCTGGGCGAACACCGGGGAGCTGTTTTTT.

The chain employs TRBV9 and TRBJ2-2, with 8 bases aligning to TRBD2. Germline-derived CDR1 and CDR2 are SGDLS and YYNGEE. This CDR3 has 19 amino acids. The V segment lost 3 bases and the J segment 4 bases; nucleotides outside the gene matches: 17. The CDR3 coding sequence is TGTGCCAGCAGCGCCGCCCCGCCCGGGGGCGGGAGGTTCACCGGGGAGCTGTTTTTT. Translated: CASSAAPPGGGRFTGELFF. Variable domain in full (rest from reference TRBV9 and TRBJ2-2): DSGVTQTPKHLITATGQRVTLRCSPRSGDLSVYWYQQSLDQGLQFLIQYYNGEERAKGNILERFSAQQFPDLHSELNLSSLELGDSALYFCASSAAPPGGGRFTGELFFGEGSRLTVL.

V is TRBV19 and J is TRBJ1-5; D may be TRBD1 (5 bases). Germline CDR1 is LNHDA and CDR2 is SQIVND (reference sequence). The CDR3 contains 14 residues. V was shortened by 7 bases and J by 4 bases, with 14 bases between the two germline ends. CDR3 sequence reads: CASIGGVRNQPQHF. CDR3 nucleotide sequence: TGTGCCAGTATCGGGGGGGTCCGGAATCAGCCCCAGCATTTT.

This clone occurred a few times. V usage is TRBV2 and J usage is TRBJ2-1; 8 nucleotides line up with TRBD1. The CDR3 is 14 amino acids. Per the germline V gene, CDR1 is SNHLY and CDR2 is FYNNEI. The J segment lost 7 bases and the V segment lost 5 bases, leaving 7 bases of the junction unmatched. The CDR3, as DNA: TGTGCCAGCAGTACTCAGGGGGCGACGAATGAGCAGTTCTTC. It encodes CASSTQGATNEQFF. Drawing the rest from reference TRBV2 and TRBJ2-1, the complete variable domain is EPEVTQTPSHQVTQMGQEVILRCVPISNHLYFYWYRQILGQKVEFLVSFYNNEISEKSEIFDDQFSVERPDGSNFTLKIRSTKLEDSAMYFCASSTQGATNEQFFGPGTRLTVL.

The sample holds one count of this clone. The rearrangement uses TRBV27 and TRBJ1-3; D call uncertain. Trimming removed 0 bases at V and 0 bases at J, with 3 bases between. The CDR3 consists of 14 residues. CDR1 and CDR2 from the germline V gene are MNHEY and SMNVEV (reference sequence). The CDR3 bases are TGTGCCAGCAGTTTATCGAGCTCTGGAAACACCATATATTTT. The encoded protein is CASSLSSSGNTIYF.

The CDR3 protein is CASTTGTGGSGYTF. The DNA of the CDR3 is TGTGCCAGCACTACCGGGACAGGGGGCAGCGGCTACACCTTC. The genes are TRBV13 and TRBJ1-2, with TRBD1 identical over 12 bases. Germline CDR1 and CDR2: PRHDT and FYEKMQ (reference sequence). The CDR3 is 14 residues long. V was clipped by 7 bases and J by 8 bases; unmatched bases: 8.

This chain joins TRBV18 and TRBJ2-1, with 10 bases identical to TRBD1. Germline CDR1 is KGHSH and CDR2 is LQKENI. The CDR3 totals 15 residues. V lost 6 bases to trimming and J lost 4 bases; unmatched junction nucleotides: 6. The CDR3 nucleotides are TGTGCCAGCTCCTCCCGGACAGGGGGGTACAATGAGCAGTTCTTC. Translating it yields CASSSRTGGYNEQFF.

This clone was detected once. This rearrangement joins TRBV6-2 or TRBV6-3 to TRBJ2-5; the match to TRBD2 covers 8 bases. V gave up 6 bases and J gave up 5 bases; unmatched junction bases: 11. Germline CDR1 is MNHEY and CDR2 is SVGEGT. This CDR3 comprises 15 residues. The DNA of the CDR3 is TGTGCCAGCAGCCCCCCTGGCGGGGGGCCGGAGACCCAGTACTTC. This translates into CASSPPGGGPETQYF.

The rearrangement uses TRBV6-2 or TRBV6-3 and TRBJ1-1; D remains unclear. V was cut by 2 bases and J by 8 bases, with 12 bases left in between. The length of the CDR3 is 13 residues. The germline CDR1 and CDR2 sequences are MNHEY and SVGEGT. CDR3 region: CASSYSPESEAFF. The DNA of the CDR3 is TGTGCCAGCAGTTACAGTCCGGAGAGCGAAGCTTTCTTT.

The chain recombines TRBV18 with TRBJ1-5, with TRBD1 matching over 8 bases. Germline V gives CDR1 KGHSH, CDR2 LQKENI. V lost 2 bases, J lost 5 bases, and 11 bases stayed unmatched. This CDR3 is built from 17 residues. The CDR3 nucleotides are TGTGCCAGCTCACCATCCGGACCCGGACAGGGCTATCAGCCCCAGCATTTT. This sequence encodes CASSPSGPGQGYQPQHF.

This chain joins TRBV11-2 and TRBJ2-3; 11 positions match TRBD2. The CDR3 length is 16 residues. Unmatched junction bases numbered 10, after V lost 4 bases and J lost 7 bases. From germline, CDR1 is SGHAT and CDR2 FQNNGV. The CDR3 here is CASSSEGASGGNTQYF. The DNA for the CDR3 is TGTGCCAGCAGCTCCGAAGGGGCTAGCGGGGGGAATACGCAGTATTTT.

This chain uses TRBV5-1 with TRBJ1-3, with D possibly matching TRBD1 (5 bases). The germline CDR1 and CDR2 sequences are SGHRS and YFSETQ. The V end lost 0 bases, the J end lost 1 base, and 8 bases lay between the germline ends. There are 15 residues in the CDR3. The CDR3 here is CASSLVGESGNTIYF. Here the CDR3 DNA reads TGCGCCAGCAGCTTGGTAGGGGAATCTGGAAACACCATATATTTT.

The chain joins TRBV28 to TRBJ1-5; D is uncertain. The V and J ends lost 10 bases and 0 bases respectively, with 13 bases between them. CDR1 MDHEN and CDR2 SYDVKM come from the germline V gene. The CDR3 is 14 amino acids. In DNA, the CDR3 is TGTGCCACCGTCGAAGAGTATAGCAATCAGCCCCAGCATTTT. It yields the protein CATVEEYSNQPQHF.

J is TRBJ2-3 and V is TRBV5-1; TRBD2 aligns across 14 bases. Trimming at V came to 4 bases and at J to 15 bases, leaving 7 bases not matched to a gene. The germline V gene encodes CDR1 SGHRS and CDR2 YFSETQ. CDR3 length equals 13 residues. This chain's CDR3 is CASSGGTSGRIYF. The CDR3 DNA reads TGCGCCAGCAGCGGAGGGACTAGCGGGAGAATATATTTT.

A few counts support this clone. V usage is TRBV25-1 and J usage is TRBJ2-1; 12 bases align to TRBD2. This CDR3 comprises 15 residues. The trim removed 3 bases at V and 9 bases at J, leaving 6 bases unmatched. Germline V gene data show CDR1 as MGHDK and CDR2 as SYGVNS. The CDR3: CASSDPSGRAREQFF. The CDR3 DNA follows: TGTGCCAGCAGTGACCCTAGCGGGAGGGCACGTGAGCAGTTCTTC.

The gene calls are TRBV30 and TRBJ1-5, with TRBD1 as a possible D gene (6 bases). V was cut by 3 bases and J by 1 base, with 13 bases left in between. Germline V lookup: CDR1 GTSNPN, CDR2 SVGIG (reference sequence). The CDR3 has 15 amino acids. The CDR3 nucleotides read TGTGCCTGGAGAAAAGGACAGAACAGCAATCAGCCCCAGCATTTT. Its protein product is CAWRKGQNSNQPQHF.

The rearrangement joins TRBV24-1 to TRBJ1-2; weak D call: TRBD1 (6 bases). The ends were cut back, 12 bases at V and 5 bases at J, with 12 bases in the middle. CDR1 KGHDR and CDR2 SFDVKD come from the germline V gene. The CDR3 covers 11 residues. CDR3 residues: CAPQGLYGYTF. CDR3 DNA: TGTGCCCCGCAGGGGTTATATGGCTACACCTTC.